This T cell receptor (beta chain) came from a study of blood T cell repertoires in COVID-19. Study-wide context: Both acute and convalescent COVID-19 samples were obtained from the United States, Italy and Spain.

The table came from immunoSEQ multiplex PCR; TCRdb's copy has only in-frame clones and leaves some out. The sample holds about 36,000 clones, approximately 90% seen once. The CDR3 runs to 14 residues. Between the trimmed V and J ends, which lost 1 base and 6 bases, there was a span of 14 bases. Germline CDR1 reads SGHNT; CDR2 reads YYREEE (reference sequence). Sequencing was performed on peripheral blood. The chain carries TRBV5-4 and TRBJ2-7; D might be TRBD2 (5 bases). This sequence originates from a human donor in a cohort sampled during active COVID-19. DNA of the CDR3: TGTGCCAGCAGCTTGAGTGGCAGTCGGGGCGAGCAGTACTTC. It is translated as CASSLSGSRGEQYF.